The sample holds a few counts of the clone carrying this T cell receptor (beta chain). Its antigen remains unidentified. Trimming cost V 3 bases and J 5 bases; bases outside gene matches: 8. Germline CDR1 and CDR2: SGDLS and YYNGEE. CDR3 length equals 16 residues. The sample comes from a study of identical twins. General study findings and limits: Zero-insertion findings could be partly confounded by invariant cells (MAIT and iNKT cells). Alpha sequences that were out-of-frame and twin-shared showed an excess of low generation probability. Models came in too low on out-of-frame TCR alpha sharing in monozygotic twins. Insertions were reduced in abundant cord blood beta clonotypes but not in memory repertoires.

TCRdb called the 5' RACE reads again in MiXCR, with one record for every CDR3 protein. The profile shows 1,800,000 or so distinct CDR3 sequences, about 30% of them singletons. The TCR sequence derives from a newborn girl in good health. The gene calls are TRBV9 and TRBJ2-3; TRBD2 aligns across 11 bases. The sequencing sample was made of cord blood. The CDR3 nucleotides are TGTGCCAGCAGCGATAGACTAGCGGGACTGGGAGATACGCAGTATTTT. It codes for CASSDRLAGLGDTQYF.